These T cell receptor beta chains were read from a single sample in a study of T cell repertoires in cytomegalovirus infection. These receptors lack a known antigen. TCRdb itself ran the reads through MiXCR, one entry per CDR3 protein. The sample carries about 63,000 distinct CDR3 sequences, 20% to 25% recorded once. This material consisted of CD8+ T cells from cultured PBMCs, taken from culture after CMV antigen stimulation. The receptors come from a human donor in good health (CMV status not recorded). Some clones in this sample may be carry-over from other donors' samples. CDR3s include the opening cysteine and the closing phenylalanine or tryptophan. A D gene is named only where the DNA matches it firmly. Only part of the rows carry a size: once, few, many, or a class if the clone is expanded.

J gene | clone size | D gene | V gene | CDR3 DNA | CDR3 protein
TRBJ1-2 | few | . | TRBV15 | TGTGCCACCAGCTTAGACAGGCGAGGCTATGGCTACACCTTC | CATSLDRRGYGYTF
TRBJ1-5 | few | . | TRBV28 | TGTGCCAGCAGTCCGCCCGGGGGGGATTATAGCAATCAGCCCCAGCATTTT | CASSPPGGDYSNQPQHF
TRBJ1-1 | . | TRBD1 | TRBV11-2 | TGTGCCAGCAGCTTAGCCTCGACAGGGTTGGATGAAGCTTTCTTT | CASSLASTGLDEAFF
TRBJ2-7 | . | . | TRBV27 | TGTGCCAGCAGCCGAGGGTTTTCCTACGAGCAGTACTTC | CASSRGFSYEQYF
TRBJ1-1 | few | . | TRBV7-2 | TGTGCCAGCAGCTTAAGCAGGGCGAACACTGAAGCTTTCTTT | CASSLSRANTEAFF
TRBJ1-2 | . | . | TRBV12-3/TRBV12-4 | TGTGCCAGCTTCTCGTGGACAGACCACTATGGCTACACCTTC | CASFSWTDHYGYTF
TRBJ2-5 | . | . | TRBV13 | TGTGCCAGCAGCTCGGGAAGGGAGACCCAGTACTTC | CASSSGRETQYF
TRBJ2-5 | few | . | TRBV5-5 | TGTGCCAGCAGCTTGAATTGGCAGGGACTTCAAGAGACCCAGTACTTC | CASSLNWQGLQETQYF
TRBJ2-7 | . | . | TRBV15 | TGTGCCACCAGCAGAATTCCGGGACGGTTGTCCTACGAGCAGTACTTC | CATSRIPGRLSYEQYF
TRBJ2-7 | few | . | TRBV7-9 | TGTGCCAGCAGCTTAGGTGCCGTAGAACAGTACTTC | CASSLGAVEQYF
TRBJ1-6 | . | . | TRBV7-6 | TGTGCCAGCAGCTTAGACGGTAGAGGGGCCCTCTATAATTCACCCCTCCACTTT | CASSLDGRGALYNSPLHF
TRBJ1-2 | . | . | TRBV6-2/TRBV6-3 | TGTGCCAGTGGGGGACTCTCGACTTATGGCTACACCTTC | CASGGLSTYGYTF
TRBJ1-1 | . | . | TRBV7-9 | TGTGCCAGCAGCTTAGTGCCCCTTGAAGACACTGAAGCTTTCTTT | CASSLVPLEDTEAFF
TRBJ2-2 | . | . | TRBV6-1 | TGTGCCAGCAGTGAATTCATGGGGGGCGACACCGGGGAGCTGTTTTTT | CASSEFMGGDTGELFF
TRBJ1-2 | . | TRBD1 | TRBV4-2 | TGTGCCAGCAGCCAAGAAGGGACAGGGCGAGGCTACACCTTC | CASSQEGTGRGYTF
TRBJ1-4 | few | . | TRBV7-8 | TGTGCCAGCAGCTTTATAGGGAATGAAAAACTGTTTTTT | CASSFIGNEKLFF
TRBJ2-7 | . | . | TRBV6-1 | TGTGCCAGCAGTGAAGCTGGGGGACGGTGGAGCTCCTACGAGCAGTACTTC | CASSEAGGRWSSYEQYF
TRBJ1-1 | . | TRBD1 | TRBV2 | TGTGCCAGCAGTGAGTGGACAGGGGCGAACACTGAAGCTTTCTTT | CASSEWTGANTEAFF
TRBJ2-4 | . | . | TRBV20-1 | TGCAGTGCTAGAGATCCGGCCGGAGCCCTAGCCAAAAACATTCAGTACTTC | CSARDPAGALAKNIQYF
TRBJ1-1 | few | . | TRBV7-9 | TGTGCCAGCACCGAAGGGGGAGGGGGTAGCACTGAAGCTTTCTTT | CASTEGGGGSTEAFF
TRBJ1-1 | . | . | TRBV6-5 | TGTGCCAGCCGTACAGGAGGGTTGGGCACTGAAGCTTTCTTT | CASRTGGLGTEAFF
TRBJ1-2 | . | . | TRBV28 | TGTGCCAGCACCCTTGAGAGAAGAACTGATAACTATGGCTACACCTTC | CASTLERRTDNYGYTF
TRBJ1-1 | few | . | TRBV4-1 | TGCGCCAGCAGCCACGGGGATGCGAGCACTGAAGCTTTCTTT | CASSHGDASTEAFF
TRBJ2-5 | few | . | TRBV12-3/TRBV12-4 | TGTGCCAGCAGCATCAACTGGGGAGAGACCCAGTACTTC | CASSINWGETQYF
TRBJ1-1 | few | TRBD1 | TRBV7-9 | TGTGCCAGCAGCACGGGACAGCGAAAAGCTTTCTTT | CASSTGQRKAFF
TRBJ2-6 | few | TRBD1 | TRBV7-2 | TGTGCCAGCAGCCCTCTCCTCCGGGACAGGGTTGGGGCCAACGTCCTGACTTTC | CASSPLLRDRVGANVLTF